What follows is one T cell receptor (beta chain) and its context. Measured with immunoSEQ multiplex PCR; TCRdb has only the in-frame clones, and not every one. Of roughly 100,000 clones in the sample, 90% were seen once. These data originate in a study of glioma-infiltrating T cells after dendritic cell vaccination. Background on the study: Dendritic cell vaccine was injected intradermally three times, biweekly.

Time point defined: after dendritic cell vaccination, including at tumor progression/relapse. The receptor's source is a human donor with glioblastoma. Here the sequenced sample was blood, taken after dendritic cell vaccination.

The CDR3 loop is CASSLEGGSSYEQYF. The CDR3 coding sequence is TGTGCCAGCAGCTTAGAGGGCGGGAGCTCCTACGAGCAGTACTTC. The chain has TRBV7-8 and TRBJ2-7; 7 nucleotides agree with TRBD2. The CDR3 totals 15 residues. Germline trimming cut 1 base from V and 0 bases from J; bases unmatched to any gene: 3. Looked up from germline, CDR1 is SGHVS and CDR2 is FQNEAQ.